One sample yielded the 8 T cell receptor beta chains listed below, sequenced in a study of T cell repertoires in cytomegalovirus infection (dated by TCRdb to between 2019 and 2020). These TCRs are of unknown antigen specificity. This sample was sequenced with an Illumina HiSeq 1500. TCRdb reran the public reads through fastp at Q25 and MiXCR, keeping productive beta chains. A single entry per CDR3 protein holds the most common genes and DNA from its merged rows. In all, the sample holds 400,000 to 600,000 distinct CDR3 sequences, and 42% of those were seen once. 40% to 50% of the sample comes from the top ten. The label giving this sample's treatment or condition can be read as: in vitro stimulation with specific CMV peptide epitopes to enrich CMV-specific T cells. The material sequenced was cultured PBMCs, taken from culture after CMV antigen stimulation. Every receptor here comes from a human donor in good health (CMV status not recorded). Some clones in this sample may be carry-over from other donors' samples.

The V and J genes are TRBV7-9 and TRBJ2-1, with TRBD2 matching over 9 bases. CDR1 is SEHNR and CDR2 is FQNEAQ in the germline V gene (reference sequence). Trimming took 5 bases from V and 6 from J; bases not matched to a gene: 5. CDR3 length equals 14 residues. CDR3 sequence (DNA): TGTGCCAGCAGCAGTAGCGGGAGACTCAATGAGCAGTTCTTC. As protein: CASSSSGRLNEQFF. Looking up the rest from reference TRBV7-9 and TRBJ2-1 gives the full variable domain: DTGVSQNPRHKITKRGQNVTFRCDPISEHNRLYWYRQTLGQGPEFLTYFQNEAQLEKSRLLSDRFSAERPKGSFSTLEIQRTEQGDSAMYLCASSSSGRLNEQFFGPGTRLTVL.

The gene calls are TRBV5-6 and TRBJ2-1, with D tentatively TRBD2 (7 bases). The CDR3 contains 15 residues. Germline CDR1 and CDR2: SGHDT and YYEEEE. With 7 bases removed from V and 9 bases from J, the gap between germline ends came to 23 bases. The DNA of the CDR3 is TGTGCCAGCTGGAGGGCGGGGGACACATCGTCTGAGCAGTTCTTC. This gives the protein CASWRAGDTSSEQFF.

This clonotype was counted a few times. The gene calls are TRBV6-8 and TRBJ2-6; tentatively, D is TRBD1 (7 bases). The CDR3 has 16 amino acids. Germline CDR1 reads MNHGY; CDR2 reads SAAAGT. Trimming took off 6 bases at V and 3 bases at J, with 15 bases between the two ends. The CDR3 DNA follows: TGTGCCAGCAGCGCGGAGGGGGCTGGTGGGGCCAACGTCCTGACTTTC. Translation gives CASSAEGAGGANVLTF.

This clonotype was counted only a few times. As DNA, the CDR3 is TGTGCCAGCAGTTCTGAGGGGACCGAGCAGTACTTC. This encodes CASSSEGTEQYF. This chain connects TRBV12-3 or TRBV12-4 to TRBJ2-7; the D call may be TRBD1 or TRBD2 (5 bases each). V gave up 4 bases and J gave up 6 bases, with 10 bases separating them. The CDR3 totals 12 residues.

The chain combines TRBV7-9 with TRBJ1-3, with unresolved D. This CDR3 spans 16 amino acids. CDR1 is SEHNR, CDR2 FQNEAQ, per germline (reference sequence). The V end lost 4 bases, the J end lost 2 bases, and 15 bases lay between the germline ends. CDR3 bases: TGTGCCAGCAGCTACGCCCCGGGTTCTACTGGAAACACCATATATTTT. Protein product: CASSYAPGSTGNTIYF.

The V call is TRBV7-2, the J call TRBJ2-3; D is undetermined. Germline CDR1 and CDR2: SGHTA and FQGNSA. The CDR3 is 15 amino acids. V lost 8 bases to trimming and J lost 3 bases, with 18 bases between them. The CDR3 nucleotides read TGTGCCAGCCTCTCGACCAACTATCAGACAGATACGCAGTATTTT. It encodes CASLSTNYQTDTQYF.

The chain couples TRBV14 to TRBJ2-3; D remains ambiguous. V dropped 2 bases and J dropped 4 bases, with 7 bases sitting between them. Germline V gene data show CDR1 as SGHDN and CDR2 as FVKESK. The CDR3 has 13 residues. The CDR3 reads CASSQLLADTQYF. The CDR3 DNA reads TGTGCCAGCAGCCAACTTCTAGCAGATACGCAGTATTTT.

This clonotype came up many times. The genes are TRBV7-8 and TRBJ1-5, with D perhaps TRBD1 (6 bases). This CDR3 comprises 12 residues. With 10 bases removed from V and 6 bases from J, the gap between germline ends came to 13 bases. Germline-derived CDR1 and CDR2 are SGHVS and FQNEAQ. The CDR3 region is CATGGPGQPQHF. The CDR3 DNA sequence: TGTGCCACCGGGGGCCCCGGTCAGCCCCAGCATTTT.